The 6 T cell receptor beta chains in this list originate from one sample, sequenced in a study of T cell repertoires in cytomegalovirus infection. Their recognized antigens are unknown. TCRdb itself ran the reads through MiXCR, one entry per CDR3 protein. The repertoire holds 100,000 to 150,000 distinct CDR3 sequences, with 32% as singletons. Sequenced material: CD8+ T cells from cultured PBMCs, taken from culture after CMV antigen stimulation. These receptors were taken from a human donor in good health (CMV status not recorded). Some clones in this sample may be carry-over from other donors' samples.

In this sample, this clonotype turned up a few times. The CDR3 loop reads CASPLAGGPDTQYF. The CDR3 DNA reads TGTGCCAGCCCACTAGCGGGGGGGCCAGATACGCAGTATTTT. The J gene is TRBJ2-3, the V gene TRBV7-2; 13 bases align to TRBD2. The germline V gene has CDR1 SGHTA and CDR2 FQGNSA. This CDR3 has 14 amino acids. V dropped 8 bases and J dropped 4; count of bases not matched to a gene: 3.

This clonotype came up a few times. The rearrangement links TRBV20-1 to TRBJ1-2, with 8 bases identical to TRBD1. Germline V gene sequence: CDR1 DFQATT, CDR2 SNEGSKA (reference sequence). This CDR3 contains 14 residues. Unmatched junction bases numbered 7, after V lost 3 bases and J lost 4 bases. The CDR3 DNA follows: TGCAGTGCTAGTTCCCGGGACAGGATCTATGGCTACACCTTC. Its translation is CSASSRDRIYGYTF.

This clonotype came up a few times. The V gene is TRBV28, the J gene TRBJ2-3; 8 nucleotides line up with TRBD2. Looked up from germline, CDR1 is MDHEN and CDR2 is SYDVKM. This CDR3 is built from 19 residues. The V and J ends lost 4 bases and 2 bases, in that order; junction bases with no gene match: 17. The CDR3 region has the DNA TGTGCCAGCAGTTGGATGGAATATGAGCGGGGGAGTGTCACAGATACGCAGTATTTT. Translation: CASSWMEYERGSVTDTQYF.

In its sample, this clonotype was seen a few times. This rearrangement joins TRBV19 to TRBJ2-7; D not certain. The V gene lost 5 bases and the J gene lost 3 bases, with 11 bases spanning the gap. The CDR3 extends over 13 amino acids. CDR1 and CDR2 (germline): LNHDA, SQIVND (reference sequence). The CDR3 bases are TGTGCCAGTAGTCCAGACTCGGGCTACGAGCAGTACTTC. Translation: CASSPDSGYEQYF.

In this sample, this clonotype turned up a few times. CDR3 sequence reads: CASSFLGVYGYTF. In DNA form, the CDR3 reads TGTGCCAGCAGCTTTCTCGGTGTTTATGGCTACACCTTC. The rearrangement links TRBV7-6 to TRBJ1-2, with D hard to call. Germline CDR1 SGHVS, CDR2 FNYEAQ. The V end was cut by 3 bases, the J end by 5 bases, with 10 bases between. The CDR3 has 13 residues.

This clonotype was observed a few times. V usage is TRBV14 and J usage is TRBJ2-4, with a possible D match to TRBD2 (5 bases). The CDR3 has 16 residues. Germline values: CDR1 SGHDN, CDR2 FVKESK. The V end was cut by 0 bases, the J end by 2 bases, with 11 bases between. The CDR3 region has the DNA TGTGCCAGCAGCCAAGATAATGCGGGCCCCAAAAACATTCAGTACTTC. Translated, it gives CASSQDNAGPKNIQYF. The full variable domain, completed using reference TRBV14 and TRBJ2-4, is EAGVTQFPSHSVIEKGQTVTLRCDPISGHDNLYWYRRVMGKEIKFLLHFVKESKQDESGMPNNRFLAERTGGTYSTLKVQPAELEDSGVYFCASSQDNAGPKNIQYFGAGTRLSVL.